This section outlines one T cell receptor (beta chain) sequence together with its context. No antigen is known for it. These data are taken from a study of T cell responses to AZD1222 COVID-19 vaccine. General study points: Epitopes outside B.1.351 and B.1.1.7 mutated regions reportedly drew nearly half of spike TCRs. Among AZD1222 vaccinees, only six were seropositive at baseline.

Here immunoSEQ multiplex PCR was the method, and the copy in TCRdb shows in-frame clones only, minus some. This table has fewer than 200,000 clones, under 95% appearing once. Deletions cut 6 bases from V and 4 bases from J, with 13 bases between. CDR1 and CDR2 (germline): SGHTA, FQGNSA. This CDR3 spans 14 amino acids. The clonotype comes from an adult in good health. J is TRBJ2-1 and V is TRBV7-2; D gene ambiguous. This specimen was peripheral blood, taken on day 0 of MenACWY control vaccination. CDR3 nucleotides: TGTGCCAGCAGAACTAACAAAGTTTACAATGAGCAGTTCTTC. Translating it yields CASRTNKVYNEQFF. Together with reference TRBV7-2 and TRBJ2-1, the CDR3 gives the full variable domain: GAGVSQSPSNKVTEKGKDVELRCDPISGHTALYWYRQSLGQGLEFLIYFQGNSAPDKSGLPSDRFSAERTGGSVSTLTIQRTQQEDSAVYLCASRTNKVYNEQFFGPGTRLTVL.